The 4 T cell receptor beta chains below were found in one sample sequenced in a study of tumor-infiltrating lymphocytes in localized non-small cell lung cancer. Sequencing was performed with immunoSEQ multiplex PCR; in TCRdb, only in-frame clones are kept and a portion is missing. The sample yields 12,000 or so clones, over 75% seen once. The sample comprised lung tumor tissue. These receptors came from a human donor with non-small cell lung cancer.

This clone was picked up a small number of times. The V and J genes are TRBV25-1 and TRBJ2-7; either TRBD1 or TRBD2 may fit D (6 bases each). The CDR3 is 14 amino acids. CDR1 and CDR2 (germline): MGHDK, SYGVNS. Between the trimmed V and J ends, which lost 1 base and 4 bases, there was a span of 11 bases. The CDR3 spells CASSESGGAYEQYF. DNA of the CDR3: TGTGCCAGCAGTGAATCCGGGGGCGCGTACGAGCAGTACTTC.

This clone was detected once. The chain uses TRBV11-2 and TRBJ1-1, with D unclear. Trimming shortened V by 2 bases and J by 7 bases, and 17 bases separated the two germline ends. This CDR3 spans 15 amino acids. CDR1 SGHAT and CDR2 FQNNGV come from the germline V gene. The CDR3 sequence is CASSLSRTRTIEAFF. In DNA, the CDR3 is TGTGCCAGCAGCTTAAGCAGGACCCGGACCATTGAAGCTTTCTTT. The entire variable domain, with the rest obtained from reference TRBV11-2 and TRBJ1-1, is as follows: EAGVAQSPRYKIIEKRQSVAFWCNPISGHATLYWYQQILGQGPKLLIQFQNNGVVDDSQLPKDRFSAERLKGVDSTLKIQPAKLEDSAVYLCASSLSRTRTIEAFFGQGTRLTVV.

V is TRBV19 and J is TRBJ1-4, with D tentatively TRBD1 (5 bases). Trimming stripped 5 bases from V and 3 bases from J, with 13 bases between. This CDR3 region has 15 residues. The germline gives CDR1 LNHDA, CDR2 SQIVND (reference sequence). This CDR3 reads CASSYPRGANEKLFF. CDR3 coding DNA: TGTGCCAGTAGTTACCCACGAGGGGCTAATGAAAAACTGTTTTTT.

The genes are TRBV5-4 and TRBJ2-2; the D gene is possibly TRBD2 (6 bases). The CDR3 has 16 amino acids. Germline assignment: CDR1 SGHNT and CDR2 YYREEE (reference sequence). Trimming stripped 4 bases from V and 3 bases from J, with 16 bases between. Here the CDR3 DNA reads TGTGCCAGCAGCCCACCCCCTGGAGGGCACACCGGGGAGCTGTTTTTT. This translates into CASSPPPGGHTGELFF.